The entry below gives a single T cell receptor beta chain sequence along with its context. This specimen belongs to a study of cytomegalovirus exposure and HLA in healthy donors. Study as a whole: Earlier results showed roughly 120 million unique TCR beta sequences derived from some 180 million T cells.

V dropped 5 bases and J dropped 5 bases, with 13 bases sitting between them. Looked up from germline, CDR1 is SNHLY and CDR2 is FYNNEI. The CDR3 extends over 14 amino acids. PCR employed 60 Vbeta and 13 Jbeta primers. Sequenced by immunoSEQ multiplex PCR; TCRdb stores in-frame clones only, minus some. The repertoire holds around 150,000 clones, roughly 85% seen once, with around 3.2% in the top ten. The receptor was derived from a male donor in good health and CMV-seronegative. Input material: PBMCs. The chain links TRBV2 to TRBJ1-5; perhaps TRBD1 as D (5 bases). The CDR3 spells CASSLPGGDQPQHF. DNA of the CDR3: TGTGCCAGCAGTCTCCCCGGGGGAGATCAGCCCCAGCATTTT.